This T cell receptor (beta chain) comes out of a study of PD-1 blockade in classical Hodgkin lymphoma. TCRdb keeps only in-frame clones here, not all; method: immunoSEQ multiplex PCR. The profile covers around 53,000 clones, with around 76% appearing a single time and around 12% taken by the ten largest. CDR1 and CDR2 from the germline V gene are LGHNA and YNFKEQ. The CDR3 runs to 14 residues. J was trimmed by 7 bases and V by 1 base; bases with no gene match: 6. This clone is categorized as large (0.1 to 1%). As for time point: cycle 4 day 1 (C4D1), after more than five weeks of nivolumab. Every patient was affected by relapse after autologous stem cell transplantation, while exposure to brentuximab vedotin was not uniform.

The sequence was obtained from a human donor with classical Hodgkin lymphoma. The sequencing used peripheral blood mononuclear cells (PBMCs), collected before the fourth cycle of nivolumab. The J gene is TRBJ2-7, the V gene TRBV4-2; TRBD2 matches 8 bases. DNA of the CDR3: TGTGCCAGCAGCCAAGCTAGTAGCGGGGTTGAGCAGTACTTC. This codes for CASSQASSGVEQYF.